What follows are 6 T cell receptor beta chains derived from one specimen sequenced in a study of OX40 agonist ivuxolimab in advanced cancers. The library was produced with the immunoSEQ multiplex PCR assay. Imported from immuneACCESS, the table was reduced by TCRdb to in-frame sequences with V and J called. These copies leave out some clones; in studies compared against another copy, an unresolved V gene accounts for under half, and the cause of the remainder is not known. The table for this sample lists roughly 92,000 clones; around 90% of them were counted only once. Roughly 0.16% of the sample is held by the ten biggest clonotypes. This material consisted of CD4+ or CD8+ T cells sorted from blood, taken in a trial of the OX40 agonist ivuxolimab. All receptors come from an adult with an advanced solid tumor such as melanoma, head and neck, liver or kidney cancer.

This CDR3 is CASSYGGWSTDTQYF. CDR3 in DNA: TGTGCCAGCAGCTACGGAGGTTGGAGCACAGATACGCAGTATTTT. This sequence joins TRBV5-4 and TRBJ2-3; TRBD2 might be the D (5 bases). The CDR3 covers 15 residues. V lost 3 bases to trimming and J lost 0 bases, with 11 bases between them. The V gene's germline CDR1 is SGHNT and CDR2 YYREEE (reference sequence).

J is TRBJ2-7 and V is TRBV7-3; 9 positions match TRBD1. Germline-derived CDR1 and CDR2 are SGHTA and FQGTGA. V shed 6 bases and J 5 bases; nucleotides not matched to a gene: 5. The CDR3 has 13 amino acids. The CDR3 region has the DNA TGTGCCAGCAGTCGGACAGGGGATAACGAGCAGTACTTC. Translation gives CASSRTGDNEQYF.

V usage is TRBV5-1 and J usage is TRBJ2-3; the match to TRBD1 covers 8 bases. V dropped 4 bases and J dropped 2; count of bases not matched to a gene: 9. Per germline, CDR1 SGHRS and CDR2 YFSETQ. The CDR3 is made up of 16 amino acids. The CDR3 is CASSDRDRSFTDTQYF. The CDR3 DNA reads TGCGCCAGCAGCGACCGGGACAGGTCGTTCACAGATACGCAGTATTTT.

This clone was observed a single time. J is TRBJ2-7 and V is TRBV20-1; D might be TRBD2 (6 bases). This CDR3 comprises 11 residues. Germline CDR1 reads DFQATT; CDR2 reads SNEGSKA (reference sequence). Trimming took off 2 bases at V and 9 bases at J, with 11 bases between the two ends. CDR3 region: CSARKEGPQYF. CDR3 DNA: TGCAGTGCTAGAAAGGAGGGGCCGCAGTACTTC.

The chain carries TRBV18 and TRBJ1-1; D perhaps matches TRBD1 (6 bases). The V end lost 2 bases, the J end lost 10 bases, and 20 bases lay between the germline ends. Germline-derived CDR1 and CDR2 are KGHSH and LQKENI. This CDR3 spans 15 amino acids. CDR3 bases: TGTGCCAGCTCACCAAGGGGCCTAAAACAGGGTAGAGCTTTCTTT. This encodes CASSPRGLKQGRAFF. Complete variable domain (other parts from reference TRBV18 and TRBJ1-1): NAGVMQNPRHLVRRRGQEARLRCSPMKGHSHVYWYRQLPEEGLKFMVYLQKENIIDESGMPKERFSAEFPKEGPSILRIQQVVRGDSAAYFCASSPRGLKQGRAFFGQGTRLTVV.

V gene TRBV6-5 combines with J gene TRBJ1-1; 8 bases fit TRBD1. Looked up from germline, CDR1 is MNHEY and CDR2 is SVGAGI. V lost 7 bases to trimming and J lost 8 bases; unmatched junction nucleotides: 9. This CDR3 spans 13 amino acids. The CDR3 DNA sequence: TGTGCCAGCACCCCTACAGGGGGTGCGGAAGCTTTCTTT. Translation gives CASTPTGGAEAFF.